Below are 32 T cell receptor beta chains sequenced from a single sample in a study of blood T cell repertoires in COVID-19. Using immunoSEQ multiplex PCR, the repertoire was profiled, and TCRdb retains in-frame clones only, with some absent. The sample contains about 73,000 clones, 89% of which appear only once. The sample comprised peripheral blood. These receptors came from an elderly man with acute or convalescent COVID-19.

This clone showed up just once. The V and J genes are TRBV10-3 and TRBJ1-2; D ambiguous. The V gene lost 2 bases and the J gene lost 2 bases, with 9 bases spanning the gap. This CDR3 comprises 14 residues. Germline CDR1 is ENHRY and CDR2 is SYGVKD. CDR3 DNA: TGTGCCATCAGTGAGGAAACAGAGAACTATGGCTACACCTTC. Amino acid sequence: CAISEETENYGYTF.

The genes are TRBV3-1 (or the pseudogene TRBV3-2) and TRBJ1-1, with a possible D match to TRBD1 (5 bases). The germline gives CDR1 LGHDT, CDR2 YNNKEL (reference sequence). The CDR3 has 14 residues. V was clipped by 4 bases and J by 3 bases, with 12 bases between them. The CDR3 loop is CASSLGEGYTEAFF. DNA of the CDR3: TGTGCCAGCAGCCTGGGGGAGGGGTACACTGAAGCTTTCTTT.

The CDR3 spells CAISQGQGVYEQYF. CDR3 in DNA: TGTGCCATCAGTCAAGGACAGGGGGTCTACGAGCAGTACTTC. The chain employs TRBV10-3 and TRBJ2-7; 10 bases agree with TRBD1. The V segment lost 5 bases and the J segment 3 bases; nucleotides outside the gene matches: 4. CDR1 is ENHRY and CDR2 is SYGVKD in the germline V gene. CDR3 length equals 14 residues.

CDR3 region: CASSEAGAPGETQYF. The CDR3 DNA follows: TGTGCCAGCAGTGAAGCGGGGGCGCCGGGGGAGACCCAGTACTTC. The V call is TRBV2, the J call TRBJ2-5, with a weak D call TRBD1 (6 bases). CDR1 SNHLY and CDR2 FYNNEI come from the germline V gene. CDR3 length: 15 residues. Trimming stripped 0 bases from V and 5 bases from J, with 13 bases between.

This chain joins TRBV13 and TRBJ1-2; D possibly corresponds to TRBD1 (6 bases). V dropped 1 base and J dropped 5 bases, with 17 bases sitting between them. The germline gives CDR1 PRHDT, CDR2 FYEKMQ (reference sequence). CDR3 length: 16 amino acids. The DNA for the CDR3 is TGTGCCAGCAGCTTAGTGTTCAGGACAGAGGATTATGGCTACACCTTC. Protein product: CASSLVFRTEDYGYTF.

This rearrangement joins TRBV3-1 (or the pseudogene TRBV3-2) to TRBJ1-5; D gene unclear. V was trimmed by 3 bases and J by 1 base, leaving 7 bases between them. Germline CDR1 is LGHDT and CDR2 is YNNKEL (reference sequence). This CDR3 comprises 14 residues. The chain's CDR3 is CASSHSGSNQPQHF. CDR3 coding DNA: TGTGCCAGCAGCCATTCAGGAAGCAATCAGCCCCAGCATTTT.

The chain recombines TRBV12-3 or TRBV12-4 with TRBJ1-4; D remains ambiguous. The CDR3 consists of 13 residues. V gave up 6 bases and J gave up 7 bases, with 12 bases separating them. The CDR3 DNA reads TGTGCCAGCAGACGCAATTCGGGTGAAAAACTGTTTTTT. This encodes CASRRNSGEKLFF.

This clone came up once. Here the CDR3 reads CASSPDRSTDTQYF. The CDR3 nucleotides are TGTGCCAGCAGTCCGGACAGGAGCACAGATACGCAGTATTTT. This chain links TRBV6-4 with TRBJ2-3, with TRBD1 matching 7 bases. There are 14 residues in the CDR3. CDR1 and CDR2 from the germline V gene are MRHNA and SNTAGT. Trimming at V came to 5 bases and at J to 0 bases, leaving 2 bases not matched to a gene.

The CDR3 sequence: CASSPQSDYGYTF. CDR3 DNA sequence: TGTGCCAGCTCACCCCAGTCCGACTATGGCTACACCTTC. The chain has TRBV18 and TRBJ1-2; no clear D. The CDR3 is made up of 13 amino acids. V lost 3 bases, J lost 3 bases, and 8 bases lay in between. CDR1 is KGHSH, CDR2 LQKENI, per germline. Full variable domain (rest looked up from reference TRBV18 and TRBJ1-2): NAGVMQNPRHLVRRRGQEARLRCSPMKGHSHVYWYRQLPEEGLKFMVYLQKENIIDESGMPKERFSAEFPKEGPSILRIQQVVRGDSAAYFCASSPQSDYGYTFGSGTRLTVV.

The genes are TRBV19 and TRBJ1-5; 9 bases align to TRBD1. J gave up 4 bases and V 7 bases, and 11 bases lay outside the gene matches. Germline V gene sequence: CDR1 LNHDA, CDR2 SQIVND (reference sequence). The CDR3 has 16 residues. This CDR3 reads CASTPAGQGRNQPQHF. The CDR3 coding sequence is TGTGCCAGTACCCCGGCGGGACAGGGCAGGAATCAGCCCCAGCATTTT.

CDR3 loop: CAWGGGRNTEAFF. The CDR3 region has the DNA TGTGCCTGGGGCGGGGGGCGGAACACTGAAGCTTTCTTT. The chain carries TRBV30 and TRBJ1-1; D perhaps matches TRBD1 (6 bases). V lost 5 bases, J lost 1 base, and 11 bases lay in between. The CDR3 runs to 13 residues. Per germline, CDR1 GTSNPN and CDR2 SVGIG (reference sequence).

This clone came up once. V usage is TRBV4-1 and J usage is TRBJ2-1, with 7 bases aligning to TRBD2. J was trimmed by 3 bases and V by 4 bases; bases with no gene match: 12. Germline V gene lookup returns CDR1 MGHRA and CDR2 YSYEKL. The CDR3 consists of 17 residues. As DNA, the CDR3 is TGCGCCAGCAGCCCCCCCACCGGGACTATCAACTACAATGAGCAGTTCTTC. Protein product: CASSPPTGTINYNEQFF.

The rearrangement joins TRBV6-5 to TRBJ2-7; 8 bases match TRBD1. Trimming removed 6 bases from V and 4 bases from J; junction bases left unmatched: 8. The germline V gene has CDR1 MNHEY and CDR2 SVGAGI. The CDR3 has 14 amino acids. CDR3 protein: CASSSPGGEYEQYF. The CDR3 nucleotides read TGTGCCAGCAGCTCCCCAGGGGGCGAATACGAGCAGTACTTC.

The V and J genes are TRBV3-1 (or the pseudogene TRBV3-2) and TRBJ1-1; D perhaps matches TRBD1 (6 bases). Trimming left V 8 bases short and J 7 bases short, with 14 bases between. The CDR3 consists of 12 residues. The germline V gene encodes CDR1 LGHDT and CDR2 YNNKEL (reference sequence). This chain's CDR3 is CASQLGGREAFF. The CDR3 DNA reads as TGTGCCAGCCAACTTGGGGGCCGTGAAGCTTTCTTT.

This sequence joins TRBV29-1 and TRBJ2-4; D may be TRBD2 (5 bases). Germline CDR1 is SQVTM and CDR2 is ANQGSEA. The CDR3 has 14 residues. V shed 4 bases and J shed 1 base, with 11 bases lying between them. The CDR3 DNA is TGCAGCGTTGGAGGGTACGGGGCCAAAAACATTCAGTACTTC. It codes for CSVGGYGAKNIQYF.

J is TRBJ1-1 and V is TRBV18; tentatively, D is TRBD1 (5 bases). The length of the CDR3 is 14 residues. Germline lookup yields CDR1 KGHSH and CDR2 LQKENI. V was shortened by 2 bases and J by 6 bases, with 13 bases between the two germline ends. Written as DNA, the CDR3 is TGTGCCAGCTCACCAGTTGGGGCGTCCCCTGAAGCTTTCTTT. This sequence encodes CASSPVGASPEAFF. The full variable domain, rest sourced from reference TRBV18 and TRBJ1-1, is NAGVMQNPRHLVRRRGQEARLRCSPMKGHSHVYWYRQLPEEGLKFMVYLQKENIIDESGMPKERFSAEFPKEGPSILRIQQVVRGDSAAYFCASSPVGASPEAFFGQGTRLTVV.

The V call is TRBV9, the J call TRBJ2-2; tentatively, D is TRBD1 (5 bases). The CDR3 consists of 15 residues. V shed 0 bases and J shed 3 bases, with 9 bases lying between them. The germline gives CDR1 SGDLS, CDR2 YYNGEE. The DNA for the CDR3 is TGTGCCAGCAGCGTAGCTCCAGGGTACACCGGGGAGCTGTTTTTT. This translates into CASSVAPGYTGELFF.

For the CDR3, the DNA is TGCGCCAGCAGCCAAGTCGCAGATGCCTACGAGCAGTACTTC. Translated, it gives CASSQVADAYEQYF. The chain recombines TRBV4-1 with TRBJ2-7; no firm D call. V lost 1 base, J lost 2 bases, and 9 bases lay in between. This CDR3 is 14 amino acids long. Germline V lookup: CDR1 MGHRA, CDR2 YSYEKL.

The rearrangement uses TRBV24-1 and TRBJ2-5; 8 nucleotides line up with TRBD1. Per the germline V gene, CDR1 is KGHDR and CDR2 is SFDVKD. The CDR3 covers 15 residues. V was clipped by 8 bases and J by 5 bases; unmatched bases: 12. CDR3 DNA sequence: TGTGCCACCAAGGGGGGACAGGAGGATAGGGAGACCCAGTACTTC. This encodes CATKGGQEDRETQYF.

In this sample, this clone turned up once. V and J are TRBV9 and TRBJ1-2; D might be TRBD1 (6 bases). Germline V CDR1 and CDR2: SGDLS, YYNGEE. This CDR3 has 15 amino acids. V lost 3 bases, J lost 1 base, and 13 bases lay in between. The chain's CDR3 is CASSARTALNYGYTF. The CDR3, as DNA: TGTGCCAGCAGCGCGAGGACAGCTCTTAACTATGGCTACACCTTC.

V is TRBV2 and J is TRBJ1-1; the match to TRBD1 covers 9 bases. Germline assignment: CDR1 SNHLY and CDR2 FYNNEI. V shed 6 bases, J shed 2 bases, and the junction held 4 bases outside the gene matches. CDR3 length: 14 residues. CDR3 sequence reads: CASRMDRGNTEAFF. The CDR3 nucleotides are TGTGCCAGCAGGATGGACAGGGGAAACACTGAAGCTTTCTTT.

The gene calls are TRBV3-1 (or the pseudogene TRBV3-2) and TRBJ1-2, with unresolved D. The CDR3 length is 11 residues. Trimming shortened V by 4 bases and J by 5 bases, and 5 bases separated the two germline ends. Germline V gives CDR1 LGHDT, CDR2 YNNKEL (reference sequence). Here the CDR3 DNA reads TGTGCCAGCAGCCTCGGGTATGGCTACACCTTC. This sequence encodes CASSLGYGYTF.

The V gene is TRBV20-1, the J gene TRBJ1-1; D ambiguous. Germline CDR1 is DFQATT and CDR2 is SNEGSKA (reference sequence). The CDR3 contains 11 residues. V lost 0 bases to trimming and J lost 11 bases, with 10 bases between them. CDR3 residues: CSAREVVGAFF. As DNA, the CDR3 is TGCAGTGCTAGAGAAGTGGTGGGCGCTTTCTTT.

This chain links TRBV2 with TRBJ1-5, with TRBD1 matching over 7 bases. CDR1 SNHLY and CDR2 FYNNEI come from the germline V gene. This CDR3 contains 16 residues. The ends lost 4 bases at V and 6 bases at J; junction bases unmatched: 12. The CDR3, as DNA: TGTGCCAGCAGTGGGTTGACAGGGAAGATTGGTCAGCCCCAGCATTTT. This encodes CASSGLTGKIGQPQHF.

The gene calls are TRBV6-6 and TRBJ2-2, with TRBD2 as a possible D gene (5 bases). With 0 bases removed from V and 5 bases from J, the gap between germline ends came to 7 bases. CDR3 length equals 14 residues. Per germline, CDR1 MNHNY and CDR2 SVGAGI (reference sequence). In DNA, the CDR3 is TGTGCCAGCAGTTACTCGAGGGATACCGGGGAGCTGTTTTTT. This sequence encodes CASSYSRDTGELFF.

Here the CDR3 reads CASSVAGNSNQPQHF. CDR3 in DNA: TGTGCCAGCAGCGTAGCAGGGAATAGCAATCAGCCCCAGCATTTT. The chain couples TRBV9 to TRBJ1-5; tentatively, D is TRBD1 (5 bases). V was clipped by 0 bases and J by 0 bases, with 7 bases between them. This CDR3 is 15 amino acids long. Germline lookup yields CDR1 SGDLS and CDR2 YYNGEE.

The gene calls are TRBV3-1 (or the pseudogene TRBV3-2) and TRBJ1-2, with D possibly matching TRBD1 (6 bases). Germline values: CDR1 LGHDT, CDR2 YNNKEL (reference sequence). The CDR3 extends over 14 amino acids. Trimming took 4 bases from V and 4 from J, leaving 13 bases between them. CDR3 coding DNA: TGTGCCAGCAGCCCCCAAGGGACACGCTATGGCTACACCTTC. It translates to CASSPQGTRYGYTF.

V and J are TRBV7-9 and TRBJ2-1; 11 bases line up with TRBD2. Germline-derived CDR1 and CDR2 are SEHNR and FQNEAQ (reference sequence). V dropped 5 bases and J dropped 8; count of bases not matched to a gene: 11. The length of the CDR3 is 16 residues. The chain's CDR3 is CASSPLTSGTGHEQFF. CDR3 DNA: TGTGCCAGCAGCCCTCTGACTAGCGGGACCGGACATGAGCAGTTCTTC. Full variable domain (missing parts from reference TRBV7-9 and TRBJ2-1): DTGVSQNPRHKITKRGQNVTFRCDPISEHNRLYWYRQTLGQGPEFLTYFQNEAQLEKSRLLSDRFSAERPKGSFSTLEIQRTEQGDSAMYLCASSPLTSGTGHEQFFGPGTRLTVL.

The gene calls are TRBV7-9 and TRBJ2-1; 7 bases are a match to TRBD2. V lost 4 bases, J lost 7 bases, and 13 bases stayed unmatched. This CDR3 comprises 16 residues. CDR1 SEHNR and CDR2 FQNEAQ come from the germline V gene (reference sequence). The CDR3 nucleotides are TGTGCCAGCAGCTCCGTCGTTGCGGGGGTTCGGAATGAGCAGTTCTTC. This gives the protein CASSSVVAGVRNEQFF.

This chain uses TRBV6-5 with TRBJ1-2; possibly TRBD1 for D (5 bases). The CDR3 consists of 12 residues. V was pared by 7 bases and J by 5 bases, with 11 bases between. CDR1 is MNHEY, CDR2 SVGAGI, per germline. The CDR3 spells CASTPGGYGYTF. The DNA of the CDR3 is TGTGCCAGCACCCCGGGGGGGTATGGCTACACCTTC.

This clone was counted only a few times. The rearrangement joins TRBV6-1 to TRBJ1-2; D not certain. The CDR3 spans 14 residues. CDR1 is MNHNS, CDR2 SASEGT, per germline. V shed 0 bases and J shed 4 bases, with 9 bases lying between them. The CDR3 loop is CASSEAGEAYGYTF. For the CDR3, the DNA is TGTGCCAGCAGTGAAGCTGGGGAGGCCTATGGCTACACCTTC.

The V gene is TRBV5-8, the J gene TRBJ2-7, with a weak D call TRBD2 (7 bases). Germline V gene sequence: CDR1 SGHTS, CDR2 YDEGEE. V lost 3 bases and J 1 base, leaving 14 bases between the germline ends. The CDR3 has 15 amino acids. The CDR3 spells CASSWGGGASYEQYF. CDR3 coding DNA: TGTGCCAGCAGCTGGGGAGGGGGGGCTTCCTACGAGCAGTACTTC.